This TCR beta chain was found in a study of CD4 T cells in relation to SARS-CoV-2 and coronaviruses. Overall study: Controls used an HIV-1 Nef peptide pool or no peptide.

CDR3 length equals 14 residues. In germline, CDR1 is ENHRY, CDR2 SYGVKD. The V and J ends lost 7 bases and 3 bases respectively, with 12 bases between them. Profiling relied on immunoSEQ multiplex PCR, and the TCRdb table lists in-frame clones only, not all of them. Of roughly 18,000 clones detected, approximately 80% appear once; the ten largest clones hold around a quarter. Comments on this clone: Its antigen is undetermined.

CD4+ T cells from unexposed donors were obtained before the COVID-19 pandemic (2011-2018). After ten to eleven days of culture, CD4+ T cells were isolated. Testing used SARS-CoV-2 S/N and four cold-coronavirus spikes on unexposed-donor CD4+ T cells, cells permitting. Sequenced: CD4+ T cells from PBMCs, cultured in vitro. The chain recombines TRBV10-3 with TRBJ2-2; the D is unclear. The receptor was derived from a human donor in good health. CDR3 sequence (DNA): TGTGCCATCACCGACGCGTTCCACACCGGGGAGCTGTTTTTT. Translation: CAITDAFHTGELFF.